The 21 T cell receptor beta chains given below trace back to one sample, sequenced in a study of blood T cells in healthy people across ages. The second PCR ran 7 to 11 cycles with a sample-barcoded 5' primer and J-beta primers. Each CDR3 protein gets one entry after TCRdb re-called the 5' RACE reads with MiXCR. The repertoire holds a few hundred thousand distinct CDR3 sequences, with approximately 30% as singletons. Sequencing was performed on blood. Receptor source: a woman in her sixties or seventies in good health.

This clonotype showed up just a few times. This chain joins TRBV24-1 and TRBJ2-7; D may be TRBD1 (6 bases). V dropped 3 bases and J dropped 1 base, with 12 bases sitting between them. CDR3 length equals 15 residues. From germline, CDR1 is KGHDR and CDR2 SFDVKD. CDR3 sequence (DNA): TGTGCCACCAGTGATGGGTCACAGGGATCCTACGAGCAGTACTTC. Protein product: CATSDGSQGSYEQYF.

The rearrangement links TRBV7-2 to TRBJ2-5; 8 nucleotides align to TRBD2. The V segment lost 2 bases and the J segment 1 base; nucleotides outside the gene matches: 6. Germline values: CDR1 SGHTA, CDR2 FQGNSA. The CDR3 extends over 16 amino acids. This CDR3 reads CASSLWSSGSQETQYF. CDR3 DNA sequence: TGTGCCAGCAGCTTATGGTCTAGCGGGTCCCAAGAGACCCAGTACTTC.

This clonotype has just a few counts. The chain combines TRBV20-1 with TRBJ1-1; D is undetermined. The CDR3 has 13 residues. V gave up 3 bases and J gave up 4 bases, with 12 bases separating them. Germline-derived CDR1 and CDR2 are DFQATT and SNEGSKA (reference sequence). For the CDR3, the DNA is TGCAGTGCTAGGTCCTTTGCGAGCACTGAAGCTTTCTTT. It codes for CSARSFASTEAFF.

The chain uses TRBV5-1 and TRBJ2-3; D is possibly TRBD1 or TRBD2 (6 bases each). V was cut by 1 base and J by 5 bases, with 14 bases left in between. This CDR3 comprises 15 residues. From germline, CDR1 is SGHRS and CDR2 YFSETQ. CDR3 nucleotides: TGCGCCAGCAGCTTGATGGGGGGCCATGGAGATACGCAGTATTTT. Translating gives CASSLMGGHGDTQYF.

V and J are TRBV11-3 and TRBJ1-1; D not certain. The V end was cut by 8 bases, the J end by 4 bases, with 14 bases between. The CDR3 is 13 amino acids. Germline V CDR1 and CDR2: SGHNT, YENEEA. In DNA, the CDR3 is TGTGCCAGCGCGGACCCTCGTGGCACTGAAGCTTTCTTT. It yields the protein CASADPRGTEAFF.

This chain joins TRBV12-5 and TRBJ1-2, with TRBD1 identical over 7 bases. The trim removed 6 bases at V and 0 bases at J, leaving 7 bases unmatched. The CDR3 is 15 amino acids. CDR1 LGHNT and CDR2 FRNRAP come from the germline V gene. The CDR3 nucleotides are TGTGCTAGTGGGTGGGCCGGGACAGCTAACTATGGCTACACCTTC. Protein: CASGWAGTANYGYTF. Based on the CDR3 plus reference TRBV12-5 and TRBJ1-2, the full variable domain is DARVTQTPRHKVTEMGQEVTMRCQPILGHNTVFWYRQTMMQGLELLAYFRNRAPLDDSGMPKDRFSAEMPDATLATLKIQPSEPRDSAVYFCASGWAGTANYGYTFGSGTRLTVV.

The table lists this clonotype with a few counts. The genes are TRBV7-9 and TRBJ2-7, with 8 nucleotides matching TRBD2. CDR3 length equals 15 residues. From germline, CDR1 is SEHNR and CDR2 FQNEAQ (reference sequence). J gave up 5 bases and V 5 bases, and 11 bases lay outside the gene matches. CDR3 sequence reads: CASSLRRTSWDEQYF. The CDR3 region has the DNA TGTGCCAGCAGCCTAAGACGGACTAGCTGGGACGAGCAGTACTTC.

This clonotype was detected only a few times. The chain combines TRBV11-2 with TRBJ1-3; D gene unclear. Germline-derived CDR1 and CDR2 are SGHAT and FQNNGV. This CDR3 has 15 residues. V shed 1 base and J shed 2 bases, with 9 bases lying between them. As DNA, the CDR3 is TGTGCCAGCAGCTTAGTCTATTCCCCTGGAAACACCATATATTTT. It yields the protein CASSLVYSPGNTIYF.

The chain has TRBV9 and TRBJ2-1; either TRBD1 or TRBD2 may fit D (5 bases each). CDR1 is SGDLS, CDR2 YYNGEE, per germline. The CDR3 totals 17 residues. The germline V and J ends were trimmed by 5 bases and 0 bases, with 18 bases remaining between them. CDR3 protein: CASSGGEPPSSYNEQFF. CDR3 in DNA: TGTGCCAGCAGTGGGGGAGAGCCGCCGAGCTCCTACAATGAGCAGTTCTTC.

This clonotype has more than one count but fewer than ten. The V call is TRBV9, the J call TRBJ1-4; 7 bases line up with TRBD1. J was trimmed by 8 bases and V by 4 bases; bases with no gene match: 11. CDR3 length: 15 amino acids. Germline CDR1 is SGDLS and CDR2 is YYNGEE. The CDR3 here is CASSPLRGDGEKLFF. The CDR3 nucleotides read TGTGCCAGCAGCCCCCTCAGGGGGGATGGGGAAAAACTGTTTTTT.

The chain couples TRBV10-3 to TRBJ2-1, with TRBD2 matching over 7 bases. Per the germline V gene, CDR1 is ENHRY and CDR2 is SYGVKD. V lost 0 bases and J lost 9; bases outside the gene matches: 8. There are 15 residues in the CDR3. The CDR3: CAISESARGWGEQFF. CDR3 sequence (DNA): TGTGCCATCAGTGAGTCGGCGCGGGGGTGGGGTGAGCAGTTCTTC.

This clonotype was counted between two and nine times. The chain carries TRBV3-1 and TRBJ1-2; tentative D call: TRBD1 (5 bases). CDR1 and CDR2 from the germline V gene are LGHDT and YNNKEL (reference sequence). The CDR3 length is 16 residues. V lost 1 base and J lost 3, with 15 bases in between. The CDR3, as DNA: TGTGCCAGCAGCCAAGGGGCAGGGTTTTTACACTATGGCTACACCTTC. This sequence encodes CASSQGAGFLHYGYTF. The full variable domain, in which reference TRBV3-1 and TRBJ1-2 provide the parts outside the CDR3, is DTAVSQTPKYLVTQMGNDKSIKCEQNLGHDTMYWYKQDSKKFLKIMFSYNNKELIINETVPNRFSPKSPDKAHLNLHINSLELGDSAVYFCASSQGAGFLHYGYTFGSGTRLTVV.

J is TRBJ2-5 and V is TRBV21-1; the tabulated D call, TRBD2, remains unverified against the DNA. TRBV21-1 is a documented pseudogene. The CDR3 sequence is 14 residues long. The CDR3 DNA reads TGTGCCCGCAGCACTACTAGTTCCCGAGAGACCCAGTACTTC. Its protein is CARSTTSSRETQYF.

V is TRBV5-1 and J is TRBJ1-1; 7 positions agree with TRBD1. The ends lost 4 bases at V and 6 bases at J; junction bases unmatched: 15. The CDR3 sequence is 16 residues long. In germline, CDR1 is SGHRS, CDR2 YFSETQ. The CDR3 reads CASSLTATGPTPEAFF. The CDR3 bases are TGCGCCAGCAGCCTCACTGCGACAGGGCCTACTCCTGAAGCTTTCTTT. The whole variable domain, filled in from reference TRBV5-1 and TRBJ1-1, reads KAGVTQTPRYLIKTRGQQVTLSCSPISGHRSVSWYQQTPGQGLQFLFEYFSETQRNKGNFPGRFSGRQFSNSRSEMNVSTLELGDSALYLCASSLTATGPTPEAFFGQGTRLTVV.

The chain combines TRBV7-2 with TRBJ1-6; 7 nucleotides match TRBD1. CDR1 is SGHTA and CDR2 is FQGNSA in the germline V gene. This CDR3 region has 14 residues. J lost 8 bases, V lost 1 base, and 2 bases had no gene match. CDR3 protein: CASSLEGQYSPLHF. As DNA, the CDR3 is TGTGCCAGCAGCTTAGAGGGACAGTATTCACCCCTCCACTTT.

This clonotype was detected a few times. The chain joins TRBV6-2 or TRBV6-3 to TRBJ1-5; possible D gene TRBD1, 6 bases. The germline CDR1 and CDR2 sequences are MNHEY and SVGEGT. V was trimmed by 5 bases and J by 6 bases, leaving 14 bases between them. CDR3 size: 14 residues. The CDR3 nucleotides are TGTGCCAGCAGTCAACAGGGATTAGGTCAGCCCCAGCATTTT. Translation: CASSQQGLGQPQHF.

In this sample, this clonotype turned up a few times. The chain couples TRBV20-1 to TRBJ2-3; possible D gene TRBD2, 7 bases. The CDR3 has 16 amino acids. Germline lookup yields CDR1 DFQATT and CDR2 SNEGSKA (reference sequence). The ends were cut back, 0 bases at V and 5 bases at J, with 18 bases in the middle. The CDR3 DNA sequence: TGCAGTGCTAGAGACTGGGGGGGGGCAAAAAAAGATACGCAGTATTTT. Translated: CSARDWGGAKKDTQYF.

V gene TRBV12-3 or TRBV12-4 combines with J gene TRBJ2-5; a weak D match, TRBD2 (6 bases). V lost 5 bases and J lost 5, with 15 bases in between. This CDR3 spans 14 amino acids. CDR3 loop: CASSPTTSWETQYF. DNA for the CDR3: TGTGCCAGCAGTCCTACGACTAGTTGGGAGACCCAGTACTTC.

The table lists this clonotype with a few counts. The chain is built from TRBV18 and TRBJ2-1; TRBD2 agrees at 10 bases. The V and J ends lost 3 bases and 6 bases, in that order; junction bases with no gene match: 5. Germline V gene lookup returns CDR1 KGHSH and CDR2 LQKENI. The length of the CDR3 is 15 residues. CDR3 in DNA: TGTGCCAGCTCACCCCGTAGCGGGGGGATCAATGAGCAGTTCTTC. This sequence encodes CASSPRSGGINEQFF.

A few counts support this clonotype. The chain joins TRBV9 to TRBJ1-4; TRBD1 agrees at 11 bases. Germline CDR1 reads SGDLS; CDR2 reads YYNGEE. Trimming at V came to 3 bases and at J to 7 bases, leaving 2 bases not matched to a gene. The CDR3 is made up of 14 amino acids. The CDR3 nucleotides are TGTGCCAGCAGCGCCGGGACAGGGGGTGAAAAACTGTTTTTT. Amino acids: CASSAGTGGEKLFF.

This clonotype was detected only a few times. V and J are TRBV5-1 and TRBJ2-7; the D gene is possibly TRBD1 (6 bases). The CDR3 is made up of 16 amino acids. The germline CDR1 and CDR2 sequences are SGHRS and YFSETQ. The germline V and J ends were trimmed by 5 bases and 0 bases, with 18 bases remaining between them. In nucleotides, the CDR3 is TGCGCCAGCAGGCAGCGGACAGATAGTCTCTCCTACGAGCAGTACTTC. Protein sequence: CASRQRTDSLSYEQYF.